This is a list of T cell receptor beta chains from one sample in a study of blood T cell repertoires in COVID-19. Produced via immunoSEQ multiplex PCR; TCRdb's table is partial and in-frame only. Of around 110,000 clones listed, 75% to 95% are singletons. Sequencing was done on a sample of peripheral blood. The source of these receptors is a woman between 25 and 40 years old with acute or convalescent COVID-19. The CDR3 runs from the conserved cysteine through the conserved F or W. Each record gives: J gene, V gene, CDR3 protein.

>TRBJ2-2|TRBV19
CASNSKDRVSTGELFF
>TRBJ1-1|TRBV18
CASSQAGGVNTEAFF
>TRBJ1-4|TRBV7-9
CASSLTGSNEKLFF
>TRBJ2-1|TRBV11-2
CASSLVTSGGGYNEQFF
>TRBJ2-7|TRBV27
CASSFSGGPYEQYF
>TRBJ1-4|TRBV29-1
CSALGTGVQTNEKLFF
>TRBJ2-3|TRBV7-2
CASSPHRVAGGITDTQYF
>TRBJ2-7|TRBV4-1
CASSQDPTGTYEQYF
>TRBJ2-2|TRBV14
CASSPKGLAGVQTGELFF
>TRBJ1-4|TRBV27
CASSFRWSVGQGTEKLFF
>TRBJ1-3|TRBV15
CATSRSRGLRNTIYF
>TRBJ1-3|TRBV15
CATSRESGNTIYF
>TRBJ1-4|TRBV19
CASRNYATNEKLFF
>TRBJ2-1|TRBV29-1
CSVRNRVTHNEQFF
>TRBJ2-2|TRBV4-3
CASSSGLARLDTGELFF
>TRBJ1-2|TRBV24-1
CATSASPFPSGYTF
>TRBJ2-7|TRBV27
CASSLSRYPGGYEQYF
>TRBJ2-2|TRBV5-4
CASSSELNTGELFF
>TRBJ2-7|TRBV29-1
CSGKLFEQYF
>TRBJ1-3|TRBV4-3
CASSQEGGDYSGNTIYF
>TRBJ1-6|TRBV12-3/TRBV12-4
CASSLVPWRALHF
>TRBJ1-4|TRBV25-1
CATGEGVTATNEKLFF
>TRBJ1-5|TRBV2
CASRGDFGNQPQHF
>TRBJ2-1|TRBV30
CAWSRVLAGGTNEQFF
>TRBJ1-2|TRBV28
CASSPGGWGYTF
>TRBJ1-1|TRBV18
CASSPVKTGVGAEAFF
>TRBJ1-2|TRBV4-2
CASSQDSTSNYGYTF
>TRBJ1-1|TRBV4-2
CASSQDFTGTEAFF
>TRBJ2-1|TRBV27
CASSFLGQGASRTYNEQFF
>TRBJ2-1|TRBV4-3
CASSQDQSARNEQFF
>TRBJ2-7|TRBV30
CAWSAGQGTYSYEQYF
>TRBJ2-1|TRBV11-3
CASKWTSGTNEQFF
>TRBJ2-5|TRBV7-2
CASSFGGGTGETQYF
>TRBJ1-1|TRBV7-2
CASSPWTWSEAFF
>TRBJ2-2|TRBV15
CATSRENGGAGELFF
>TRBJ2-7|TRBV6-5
CASSPHPRGEQYF
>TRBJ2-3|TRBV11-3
CASSPDSSTDTQYF
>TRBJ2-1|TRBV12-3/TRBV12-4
CASSSHLREQFF
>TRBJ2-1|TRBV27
CASSILSGGSNEQFF
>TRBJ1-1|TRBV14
CASSQDAVATEAFF
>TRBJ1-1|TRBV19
CASSIRGNTEAFF
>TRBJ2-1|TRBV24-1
CATSDPGRRGTYNEQFF
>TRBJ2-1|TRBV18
CASSPRRTSGIRNSYNEQFF
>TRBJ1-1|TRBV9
CASSAHIDSTEAFF
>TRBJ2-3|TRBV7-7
CASSYRQGPTDTQYF
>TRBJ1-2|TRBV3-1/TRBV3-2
CASSQEAEGDYGYTF
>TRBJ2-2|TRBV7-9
CASNPGQGRTGELFF
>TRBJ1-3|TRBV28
CASSLGRFSGNTIYF
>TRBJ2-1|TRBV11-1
CASSWSAEWSYNEQFF
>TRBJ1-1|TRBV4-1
CASSQAADRGTEAFF
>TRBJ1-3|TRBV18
CASSQGLDSGNTIYF
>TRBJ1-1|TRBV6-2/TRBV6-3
CASSYGTGYLLNTEAFF
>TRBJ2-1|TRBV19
CASSIAGGYSEQFF
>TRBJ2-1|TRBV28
CASSPPGLATYNEQFF
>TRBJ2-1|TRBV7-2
CASSARTGNEQFF